A single sample gave rise to the 25 T cell receptor beta chains below, sequenced in a study of cytotoxic CD8 clonotypes in ibrutinib-treated CLL (dated by TCRdb to about 2021). Explained via the paper, the time point label denotes: about 11 months on ibrutinib. The receptor library was made with the immunoSEQ multiplex PCR assay. TCRdb limited this immuneACCESS table to in-frame rearrangements with V and J called. A share of clones is missing; checked studies link under half to unresolved V genes, and the rest is unexplained. A total of 130,000 to 150,000 clones appear in this sample, approximately 81% of them only once. Roughly 13% of the sample goes to the ten largest clones. This specimen consisted of PBMCs, obtained after 12 months of ibrutinib treatment. The receptors here all came from a human donor with chronic lymphocytic leukemia.

The chain has TRBV9 and TRBJ2-1; no clear D gene. Trimming took 1 base from V and 6 from J, leaving 5 bases between them. The CDR3 spans 12 residues. Germline V gives CDR1 SGDLS, CDR2 YYNGEE. The CDR3 loop reads CASSVPTNEQFF. CDR3 nucleotides: TGTGCCAGCAGCGTACCCACCAATGAGCAGTTCTTC.

The rearrangement uses TRBV30 and TRBJ2-7, with D unresolved. The CDR3 runs 14 residues. Germline CDR1 GTSNPN, CDR2 SVGIG (reference sequence). Trimming removed 2 bases at V and 3 bases at J, with 14 bases between. As DNA, the CDR3 is TGTGCCTGGAGTAGGGCCTCGTATATCTACGAGCAGTACTTC. Translating gives CAWSRASYIYEQYF.

As DNA, the CDR3 is TGTGCCAGCAGCTTCACTAGCGGGACCCACACCGGGGAGCTGTTTTTT. Encoded protein: CASSFTSGTHTGELFF. The chain employs TRBV5-4 and TRBJ2-2, with 10 bases aligning to TRBD2. The trim removed 2 bases at V and 3 bases at J, leaving 4 bases unmatched. Germline lookup yields CDR1 SGHNT and CDR2 YYREEE (reference sequence). The CDR3 is 16 amino acids.

This clone turned up a few times. This chain uses TRBV19 with TRBJ1-1; D gene uncertain. The CDR3 sequence is 12 residues long. The germline gives CDR1 LNHDA, CDR2 SQIVND (reference sequence). V was clipped by 6 bases and J by 4 bases, with 9 bases between them. The CDR3 sequence: CASRRPATEAFF. CDR3 DNA sequence: TGTGCCAGTAGAAGACCAGCCACTGAAGCTTTCTTT.

The DNA of the CDR3 is TGTGCCAGTAGTATGCGGGGTAGTAACTATGGCTACACCTTC. Protein: CASSMRGSNYGYTF. The chain joins TRBV19 to TRBJ1-2, with D uncertain. Trimming removed 3 bases from V and 1 base from J, with 9 bases in between. Looked up from germline, CDR1 is LNHDA and CDR2 is SQIVND (reference sequence). CDR3 size: 14 residues. Full variable domain (outside the CDR3, taken from reference TRBV19 and TRBJ1-2): DGGITQSPKYLFRKEGQNVTLSCEQNLNHDAMYWYRQDPGQGLRLIYYSQIVNDFQKGDIAEGYSVSREKKESFPLTVTSAQKNPTAFYLCASSMRGSNYGYTFGSGTRLTVV.

The chain employs TRBV9 and TRBJ2-7; no clear D. Germline V CDR1 and CDR2: SGDLS, YYNGEE. The length of the CDR3 is 13 residues. Trimming removed 3 bases from V and 2 bases from J, with 9 bases in between. The CDR3 DNA reads as TGTGCCAGCAGCGAAGACGATACCTACGAGCAGTACTTC. Translation: CASSEDDTYEQYF.

This chain joins TRBV30 and TRBJ2-7, with 12 bases that match TRBD2. The CDR3 totals 14 residues. CDR1 and CDR2 (germline): GTSNPN, SVGIG (reference sequence). Unmatched junction bases numbered 3, after V lost 0 bases and J lost 6 bases. The CDR3 is CAWSVQLAGGEQYF. In DNA, the CDR3 is TGTGCCTGGAGTGTACAACTAGCGGGAGGCGAGCAGTACTTC.

This clone was counted between two and nine times. The CDR3: CASSREGGYGYTF. The CDR3 nucleotides read TGTGCCAGCAGTAGGGAGGGCGGCTATGGCTACACCTTC. This rearrangement joins TRBV2 to TRBJ1-2; D is undetermined. The germline V and J ends were trimmed by 5 bases and 4 bases, with 11 bases remaining between them. Germline-derived CDR1 and CDR2 are SNHLY and FYNNEI. There are 13 residues in the CDR3.

The chain is built from TRBV19 and TRBJ1-5; TRBD1 aligns across 8 bases. This CDR3 spans 18 amino acids. Germline trimming cut 7 bases from V and 5 bases from J; bases unmatched to any gene: 19. The V gene's germline CDR1 is LNHDA and CDR2 SQIVND (reference sequence). Written as DNA, the CDR3 is TGTGCCAGTACCACCCCAGACAGGGGAACGGGCTTGGATCAGCCCCAGCATTTT. It specifies CASTTPDRGTGLDQPQHF. Combining the CDR3 with reference TRBV19 and TRBJ1-5 gives the whole variable domain DGGITQSPKYLFRKEGQNVTLSCEQNLNHDAMYWYRQDPGQGLRLIYYSQIVNDFQKGDIAEGYSVSREKKESFPLTVTSAQKNPTAFYLCASTTPDRGTGLDQPQHFGDGTRLSIL.

CDR3 nucleotide sequence: TGTGCCATCAGCGGGGCATCCAAAGCAGGGCAGGGGACACTCTATGGCTACACCTTC. Translated, it gives CAISGASKAGQGTLYGYTF. This sequence joins TRBV10-3 and TRBJ1-2; D may be TRBD1 (6 bases). The CDR3 extends over 19 amino acids. Germline lookup yields CDR1 ENHRY and CDR2 SYGVKD. V was cut by 6 bases and J by 4 bases, with 30 bases left in between.

CDR3 in DNA: TGTGCCAGCTCCCTTCTTAATTTAGCGGGAGGTTCCACAGATACGCAGTATTTT. This gives the protein CASSLLNLAGGSTDTQYF. This chain links TRBV18 with TRBJ2-3; 10 nucleotides line up with TRBD2. The germline CDR1 and CDR2 sequences are KGHSH and LQKENI. CDR3 length: 18 amino acids. V shed 6 bases, J shed 2 bases, and the junction held 14 bases outside the gene matches.

This clone was recorded a few times. DNA of the CDR3: TGTGCCAGCAGCTTAGCGCGTAGTAGAGCGGGCGAGCAGTACTTC. It yields the protein CASSLARSRAGEQYF. This chain links TRBV7-9 with TRBJ2-7, with D maybe TRBD2 (6 bases). Germline-derived CDR1 and CDR2 are SEHNR and FQNEAQ (reference sequence). The germline V and J ends were trimmed by 0 bases and 6 bases, with 15 bases remaining between them. The CDR3 covers 15 residues. Filled out from reference TRBV7-9 and TRBJ2-7, the complete variable domain reads DTGVSQNPRHKITKRGQNVTFRCDPISEHNRLYWYRQTLGQGPEFLTYFQNEAQLEKSRLLSDRFSAERPKGSFSTLEIQRTEQGDSAMYLCASSLARSRAGEQYFGPGTRLTVT.

V usage is TRBV5-6 and J usage is TRBJ2-1; 12 bases agree with TRBD2. V dropped 4 bases and J dropped 9; count of bases not matched to a gene: 8. The germline V gene has CDR1 SGHDT and CDR2 YYEEEE. CDR3 length: 15 residues. CDR3 coding DNA: TGTGCCAGCAGCCCTAGCCTAGCGGGAGGGATTGAGCAGTTCTTC. Protein: CASSPSLAGGIEQFF.

The chain uses TRBV29-1 and TRBJ2-3; D may be TRBD1 (6 bases). Trimming pared 5 bases from V and 5 bases from J, leaving 11 bases between. The CDR3 covers 12 residues. CDR1 SQVTM and CDR2 ANQGSEA come from the germline V gene. The chain's CDR3 is CSVIRGGDTQYF. CDR3 sequence (DNA): TGCAGCGTTATCAGGGGCGGAGATACGCAGTATTTT.

This sequence joins TRBV28 and TRBJ2-1; TRBD1 aligns across 8 bases. V trimming: 6 bases; J trimming: 4 bases; junction bases outside the gene matches: 11. This CDR3 spans 16 amino acids. In germline, CDR1 is MDHEN, CDR2 SYDVKM. The CDR3, as DNA: TGTGCCAGCAGCCCACCCGGCAGGGGGCGTTACAATGAGCAGTTCTTC. It translates to CASSPPGRGRYNEQFF.

The V and J genes are TRBV29-1 and TRBJ2-5; 11 bases fit TRBD2. The CDR3 is made up of 14 amino acids. The germline V gene has CDR1 SQVTM and CDR2 ANQGSEA. Trimming removed 3 bases from V and 5 bases from J; junction bases left unmatched: 5. The CDR3, as DNA: TGCAGCGTTGATCTAGCGGGAGGTTGGGAGACCCAGTACTTC. This translates into CSVDLAGGWETQYF.

This clone was detected a few times. The DNA for the CDR3 is TGTGCCAGCAGGCGTCCTAATCAGCCCCAGCATTTT. Its protein product is CASRRPNQPQHF. This sequence joins TRBV6-6 and TRBJ1-5, with D unresolved. This CDR3 region has 12 residues. V lost 6 bases to trimming and J lost 4 bases, with 7 bases between them. The V gene's germline CDR1 is MNHNY and CDR2 SVGAGI (reference sequence).

The table lists this clone with a count of one. The chain is built from TRBV28 and TRBJ1-4, with TRBD1 as a possible D gene (6 bases). V gave up 8 bases and J gave up 5 bases, with 18 bases separating them. CDR3 size: 15 residues. The V gene's germline CDR1 is MDHEN and CDR2 SYDVKM. The CDR3 coding sequence is TGTGCCAGCCGACTAGTAGGGGGAGGGAATGAAAAACTGTTTTTT. Protein sequence: CASRLVGGGNEKLFF.

This clone was counted between two and nine times. The chain carries TRBV20-1 and TRBJ1-2; no clear D. The V end lost 1 base, the J end lost 7 bases, and 4 bases lay between the germline ends. The CDR3 covers 10 residues. Germline V gene data show CDR1 as DFQATT and CDR2 as SNEGSKA (reference sequence). The CDR3 protein is CSARVPGYTF. The CDR3 coding sequence is TGCAGTGCTAGAGTTCCTGGCTACACCTTC.

This rearrangement joins TRBV27 to TRBJ2-5; unclear D gene. Trimming pared 3 bases from V and 9 bases from J, leaving 11 bases between. The CDR3 is made up of 12 amino acids. From germline, CDR1 is MNHEY and CDR2 SMNVEV (reference sequence). CDR3 amino acids: CASSFLSSAQYF. The CDR3 coding sequence is TGTGCCAGCAGTTTCTTAAGTTCGGCCCAGTACTTC.

The chain combines TRBV27 with TRBJ2-7, with D unclear. V lost 7 bases to trimming and J lost 2 bases, with 12 bases between them. Germline V lookup: CDR1 MNHEY, CDR2 SMNVEV (reference sequence). The length of the CDR3 is 13 residues. The CDR3 loop reads CASTDKQTYEQYF. The CDR3 DNA reads as TGTGCCAGCACCGATAAGCAAACCTACGAGCAGTACTTC.

This chain links TRBV11-2 with TRBJ2-1; TRBD2 is a possible D gene (6 bases). The CDR3 totals 16 residues. Trimming took off 5 bases at V and 4 bases at J, with 18 bases between the two ends. Germline values: CDR1 SGHAT, CDR2 FQNNGV. The CDR3 is CASSPWGGMGYNEQFF. CDR3 bases: TGTGCCAGCAGCCCCTGGGGCGGGATGGGGTACAATGAGCAGTTCTTC.

The sample holds a few counts of this clone. This chain connects TRBV2 to TRBJ1-2, with unresolved D. CDR1 SNHLY and CDR2 FYNNEI come from the germline V gene. This CDR3 is 14 amino acids long. Deletions cut 3 bases from V and 0 bases from J, with 8 bases between. The chain's CDR3 is CASSESRTNYGYTF. The CDR3 DNA follows: TGTGCCAGCAGTGAGAGTCGGACTAACTATGGCTACACCTTC.

V gene TRBV7-3 combines with J gene TRBJ2-2; possible D gene TRBD1, 5 bases. V gave up 5 bases and J gave up 6 bases, with 10 bases separating them. The CDR3 spans 13 residues. The germline CDR1 and CDR2 sequences are SGHTA and FQGTGA. This CDR3 is CASSAQGPGELFF. Here the CDR3 DNA reads TGTGCCAGCAGCGCGCAGGGTCCCGGGGAGCTGTTTTTT.

This rearrangement joins TRBV19 to TRBJ2-7, with D perhaps matching TRBD1 (6 bases). The CDR3 runs to 14 residues. V was clipped by 3 bases and J by 5 bases, with 14 bases between them. Germline CDR1 is LNHDA and CDR2 is SQIVND (reference sequence). The CDR3 region has the DNA TGTGCCAGTAGTATCCTCGTGGGGGCCGACGAGCAGTACTTC. As protein: CASSILVGADEQYF.